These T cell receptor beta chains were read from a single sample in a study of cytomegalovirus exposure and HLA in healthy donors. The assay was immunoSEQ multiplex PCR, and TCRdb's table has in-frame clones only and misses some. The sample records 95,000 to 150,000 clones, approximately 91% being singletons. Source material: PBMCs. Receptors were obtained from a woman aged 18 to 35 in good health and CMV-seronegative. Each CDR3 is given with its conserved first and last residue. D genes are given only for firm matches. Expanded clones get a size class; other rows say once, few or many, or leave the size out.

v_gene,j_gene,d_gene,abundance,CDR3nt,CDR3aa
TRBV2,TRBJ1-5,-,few,TGTGCCAGCAGACTGACAGATCAGCCCCAGCATTTT,CASRLTDQPQHF
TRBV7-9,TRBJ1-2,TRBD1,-,TGTGCCAGCAGCCGTACAGGGGTAGGAGGCTACACCTTC,CASSRTGVGGYTF
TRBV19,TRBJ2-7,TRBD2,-,TGTGCCAGTAGTATGAGCGGGAAGGTCTACGAGCAGTACTTC,CASSMSGKVYEQYF
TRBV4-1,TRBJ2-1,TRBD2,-,TGCGCCAGCAGCCAAGCGGGAGGGCGACACAATGAGCAGTTCTTC,CASSQAGGRHNEQFF
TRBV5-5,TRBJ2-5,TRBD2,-,TGTGCCAGCAGCTCCCTAGCGGGAGGGCCAAGGGAGACCCAGTACTTC,CASSSLAGGPRETQYF
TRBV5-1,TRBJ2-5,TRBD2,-,TGCGCCAGCAACCCTCTCTCGGGCGGGAGAGAGACCCAGTACTTC,CASNPLSGGRETQYF
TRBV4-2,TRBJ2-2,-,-,TGTGCCAGCAGCCAAGATCTTGGCGGGAAAGGATGGGAGCTGTTTTTT,CASSQDLGGKGWELFF
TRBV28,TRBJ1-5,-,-,TGTGCCAGCGCCGGGTCCCTAGAGAGTTATAGCAATCAGCCCCAGCATTTT,CASAGSLESYSNQPQHF
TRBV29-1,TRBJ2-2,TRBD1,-,TGCAGCGTTGAAGCCGGTTTAGGACAGGGGGCGGCCGGGGAGCTGTTTTTT,CSVEAGLGQGAAGELFF
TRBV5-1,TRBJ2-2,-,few,TGCGCCAGCAGCTTGGCTCTAGGAGCCGGGGAGCTGTTTTTT,CASSLALGAGELFF
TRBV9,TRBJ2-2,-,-,TGTGCCAGCAGCGTAGGGGGCGCGAACACCGGGGAGCTGTTTTTT,CASSVGGANTGELFF
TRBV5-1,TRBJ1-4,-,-,TGCGCCAGCAGGGGGCAGGGGAATGAAAAACTGTTTTTT,CASRGQGNEKLFF
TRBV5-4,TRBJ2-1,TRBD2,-,TGTGCCAGCAGCCGGAGCGGGAGTACCTACAATGAGCAGTTCTTC,CASSRSGSTYNEQFF
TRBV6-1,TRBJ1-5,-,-,TGTGCCAGCAGTGAATGGGTGACTGATCAGCCCCAGCATTTT,CASSEWVTDQPQHF
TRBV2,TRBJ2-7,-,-,TGTGCCAGCGGCCCCAGTTGGTACACGGGCGAGCAGTACTTC,CASGPSWYTGEQYF
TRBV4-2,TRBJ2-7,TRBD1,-,TGTGCCAGCAGTAACAGGGGTTCCTACGAGCAGTACTTC,CASSNRGSYEQYF
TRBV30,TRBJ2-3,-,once,TGTGCCTGGTCGCAGGGGTTCAACACAGATACGCAGTATTTT,CAWSQGFNTDTQYF
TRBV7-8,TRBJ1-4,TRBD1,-,TGTGCCAGCAGCCGGGCGGGACAGGGAACTGAAAAACTGTTTTTT,CASSRAGQGTEKLFF
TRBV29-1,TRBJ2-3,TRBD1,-,TGCAGCGTTGAAGATTGGGGCAGGGGGCGGGTTGTGGATACGCAGTATTTT,CSVEDWGRGRVVDTQYF
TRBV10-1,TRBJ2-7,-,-,TGCGCCAGCAGTGCTAGGGGTTCCTACGAGCAGTACTTC,CASSARGSYEQYF
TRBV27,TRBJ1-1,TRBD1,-,TGTGCCAGCAGTTTCTTGTACAGGGGGGGGATTGAAGCTTTCTTT,CASSFLYRGGIEAFF
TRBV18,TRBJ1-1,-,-,TGTGCCAGCTCACCACCGTTAAGGGGGACTGAAGCTTTCTTT,CASSPPLRGTEAFF
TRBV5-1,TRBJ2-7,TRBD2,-,TGCGCCAGCAGCCGTACCACTAGCGGGGGGATCTACGAGCAGTACTTC,CASSRTTSGGIYEQYF
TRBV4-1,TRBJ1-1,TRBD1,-,TGCGCCAGCAGGACACCGGGACAGATGAACACTGAAGCTTTCTTT,CASRTPGQMNTEAFF
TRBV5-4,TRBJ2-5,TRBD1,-,TGTGCCAGCAGCCCAAGGACAGGGCGGGAGACCCAGTACTTC,CASSPRTGRETQYF
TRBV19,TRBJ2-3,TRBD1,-,TGTGCCAGTAACAGGGGAGCAGATACGCAGTATTTT,CASNRGADTQYF
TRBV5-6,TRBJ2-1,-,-,TGTGCCAGCAGCTTGGACGGGGGTGAGCAGTTCTTC,CASSLDGGEQFF
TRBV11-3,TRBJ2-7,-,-,TGTGCCAGCAGCTTAGAATGGACAGACGTAACCTACGAGCAGTACTTC,CASSLEWTDVTYEQYF
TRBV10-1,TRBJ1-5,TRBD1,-,TGCGCCAGCAGGGGAGCGCGACAGGGTAAGAGCAATCAGCCCCAGCATTTT,CASRGARQGKSNQPQHF
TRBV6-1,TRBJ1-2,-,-,TGTGCCAGCAGTGAACCTTACAGGGATCGGGGCTACACCTTC,CASSEPYRDRGYTF
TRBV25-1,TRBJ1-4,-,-,TGTGCCAGCAGTGATGGACATATCTCCAATGAAAAACTGTTTTTT,CASSDGHISNEKLFF
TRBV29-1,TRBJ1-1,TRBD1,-,TGCAGCGTTGAAGTGCGACAGGGGGGAGGGGCTTTCTTT,CSVEVRQGGGAFF
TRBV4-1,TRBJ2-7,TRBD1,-,TGCGCCAGCAGCCGAATAGGACAGGTAGAGCAGTACTTC,CASSRIGQVEQYF
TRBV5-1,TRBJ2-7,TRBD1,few,TGCGCCAGCAGCTTGCAAGGACAGGGGTACGAGCAGTACTTC,CASSLQGQGYEQYF
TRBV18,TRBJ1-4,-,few,TGTGCCAGCTTCGCGGGGCTTAATGAAAAACTGTTTTTT,CASFAGLNEKLFF
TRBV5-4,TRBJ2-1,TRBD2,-,TGTGCCAGCAGCGCCGGGCTAGCGGGGAACAATGAGCAGTTCTTC,CASSAGLAGNNEQFF
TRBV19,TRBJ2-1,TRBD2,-,TGTGCCAGTAGTATTAGCGGGATCCTCTACAATGAGCAGTTCTTC,CASSISGILYNEQFF
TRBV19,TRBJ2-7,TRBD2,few,TGTGCCTCTACTATGGCATTCGGGGGGGCAAACTACGAGCAGTACTTC,CASTMAFGGANYEQYF
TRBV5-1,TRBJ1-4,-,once,TGCGCCAGCAGCTTGGAGCCTGCTAATGAAAAACTGTTTTTT,CASSLEPANEKLFF
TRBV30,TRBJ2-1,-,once,TGTGCCTGGGAGGCTGGGGTTAGCGGTTACAATGAGCAGTTCTTC,CAWEAGVSGYNEQFF
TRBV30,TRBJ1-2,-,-,TGTGCCTGGACGTACCTCCGGGTTCCTAGCTATGACTACACCTTC,CAWTYLRVPSYDYTF
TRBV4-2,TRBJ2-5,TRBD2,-,TGTGCCAGCAGCCAAGAACTAGCGGGCATACAAGAGACCCAGTACTTC,CASSQELAGIQETQYF
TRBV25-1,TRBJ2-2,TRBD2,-,TGTGCCAGCAGTGCCCGGACTAGCGGGATAACCGGGGAGCTGTTTTTT,CASSARTSGITGELFF
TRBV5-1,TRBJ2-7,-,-,TGCGCCAGCAGCTTGGAGCCAGGGGCCTACGAGCAGTACTTC,CASSLEPGAYEQYF
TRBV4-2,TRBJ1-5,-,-,TGTGCCAGCAGCCAAAGGTTGGGGGGGAGCAATCAGCCCCAGCATTTT,CASSQRLGGSNQPQHF
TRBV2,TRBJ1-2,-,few,TGTGCCAGCACCTTCGAGGGGGTTGGCTACACCTTC,CASTFEGVGYTF
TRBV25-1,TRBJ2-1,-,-,TGTGCCAGCAGTGTAGCGCAGTACAATGAGCAGTTCTTC,CASSVAQYNEQFF
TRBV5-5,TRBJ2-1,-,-,TGTGCCAGCAGCTTGTTCGGGGGGCCGACACACAATGAGCAGTTCTTC,CASSLFGGPTHNEQFF
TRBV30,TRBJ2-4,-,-,TGTGCCTGGAGTGGGGGGCGGGAGGCCAAAAACATTCAGTACTTC,CAWSGGREAKNIQYF
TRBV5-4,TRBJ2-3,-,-,TGTGCCAGCAGCTTGAGGCAGGGATCTTACACAGATACGCAGTATTTT,CASSLRQGSYTDTQYF
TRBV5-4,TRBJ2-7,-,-,TGTGCCAGCAGCCCGGGAGCGAGCTACGAGCAGTACTTC,CASSPGASYEQYF
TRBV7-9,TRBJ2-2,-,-,TGTGCCAGCAATGAGGAGCGAGTGAACACCGGGGAGCTGTTTTTT,CASNEERVNTGELFF
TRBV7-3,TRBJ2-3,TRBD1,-,TGTGCCAGCAGCTTCCAGGGACAGGTGGCCGATACGCAGTATTTT,CASSFQGQVADTQYF
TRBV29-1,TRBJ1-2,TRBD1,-,TGCAGCGCTCCCACAGGGGTAGATGGCTACACCTTC,CSAPTGVDGYTF
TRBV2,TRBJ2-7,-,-,TGTGCCAGCAGTCCTGACAACTACGAGCAGTACTTC,CASSPDNYEQYF
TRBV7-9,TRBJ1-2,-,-,TGTGCCAGCAGCTTGTCACAGAACTTCTACACCTTC,CASSLSQNFYTF
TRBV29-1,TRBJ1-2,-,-,TGCAGCGTTGAAGATCTGGACACCAACTATGGCTACACCTTC,CSVEDLDTNYGYTF
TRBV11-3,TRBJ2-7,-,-,TGTGCCAGCAGCTTAGTGGGCCAGGGGATAAACGAGCAGTACTTC,CASSLVGQGINEQYF
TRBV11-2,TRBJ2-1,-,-,TGTGCCAGCAGCTTAGTGTGGAGCTCCTACAATGAGCAGTTCTTC,CASSLVWSSYNEQFF